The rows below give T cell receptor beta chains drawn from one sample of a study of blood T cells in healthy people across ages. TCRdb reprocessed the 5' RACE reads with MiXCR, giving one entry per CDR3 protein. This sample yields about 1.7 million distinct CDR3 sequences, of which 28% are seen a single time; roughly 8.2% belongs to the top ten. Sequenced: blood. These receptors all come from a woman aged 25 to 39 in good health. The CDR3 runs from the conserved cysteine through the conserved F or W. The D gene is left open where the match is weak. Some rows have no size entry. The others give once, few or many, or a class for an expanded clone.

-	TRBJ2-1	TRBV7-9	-	TGTGCCAGCAGGGGGGCAGGGGAATACAATGAGCAGTTCTTC	CASRGAGEYNEQFF
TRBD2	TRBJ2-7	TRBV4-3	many	TGCGCCAGCAGCCGGGCTAGCGGGAGATACGAGCAGTACTTC	CASSRASGRYEQYF
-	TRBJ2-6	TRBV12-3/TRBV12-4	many	TGTGCCAGCAGTTTTACTGGGGCCAACGTCCTGACTTTC	CASSFTGANVLTF
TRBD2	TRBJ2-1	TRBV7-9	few	TGTGCCAGCAGCCAAACCCCCCGGACTAGCGGGAGATCCTACAATGAGCAGTTCTTC	CASSQTPRTSGRSYNEQFF
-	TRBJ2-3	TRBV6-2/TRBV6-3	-	TGTGCCAGCAGTTACCGGGAGAACACAGATACGCAGTATTTT	CASSYRENTDTQYF
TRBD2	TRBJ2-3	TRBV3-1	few	TGTGCCAGCAGCTCGGGACTAGCGGGGGCCGCGGGAGATACGCAGTATTTT	CASSSGLAGAAGDTQYF
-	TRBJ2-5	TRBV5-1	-	TGCGCCAGCAGGGCTAGCACGGAGACCCAGTACTTC	CASRASTETQYF
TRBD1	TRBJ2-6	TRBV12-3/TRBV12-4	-	TGTGCCAGCAGTTTTCCTCAGGGGGCTGGGGCCAACGTCCTGACTTTC	CASSFPQGAGANVLTF
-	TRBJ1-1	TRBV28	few	TGTGCCAGCAGTTCCCCCACAGGGAACACTGAAGCTTTCTTT	CASSSPTGNTEAFF
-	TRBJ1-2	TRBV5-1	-	TGCGCCAGCAGCTTGAAGAATAACTATGGCTACACCTTC	CASSLKNNYGYTF
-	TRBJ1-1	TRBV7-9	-	TGTGCCAGCAGCTTAGCCGGCAGGGTGGCAACTGAAGCTTTCTTT	CASSLAGRVATEAFF
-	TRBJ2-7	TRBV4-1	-	TGCGCCTCGTCCGGGGGTAAGAGCTACGAGCAGTACTTC	CASSGGKSYEQYF
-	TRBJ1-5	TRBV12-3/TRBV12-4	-	TGTGCCAGCAGAGGGTCTGATCAGCCCCAGCATTTT	CASRGSDQPQHF
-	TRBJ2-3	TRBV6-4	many	TGTGCCAGCAGGCCATTTATCTCAGATACGCAGTATTTT	CASRPFISDTQYF
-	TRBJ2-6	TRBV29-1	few	TGCAGCGTTGCTGGGGTTAGCTCTGGGGCCAACGTCCTGACTTTC	CSVAGVSSGANVLTF
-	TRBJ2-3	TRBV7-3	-	TGTGCCAGCAGCTACCAGCCCGCCGAGACAAGCACAGATACGCAGTATTTT	CASSYQPAETSTDTQYF
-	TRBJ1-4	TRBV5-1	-	TGCGCCAGCAGGCCGGGAATGGATGAAAAACTGTTTTTT	CASRPGMDEKLFF
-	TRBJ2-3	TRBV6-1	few	TGTGCCAGCACTACGGGGTTCACAGATACACAGTATTTT	CASTTGFTDTQYF
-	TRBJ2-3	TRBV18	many	TGTGCCAGCAGTCCTGTAGCAAGCACAGATACGCAGTATTTT	CASSPVASTDTQYF
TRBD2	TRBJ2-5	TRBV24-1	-	TGTGCCACCAGTACGGGGGGATCAGAGACCCAGTACTTC	CATSTGGSETQYF
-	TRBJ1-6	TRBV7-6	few	TGTGCCAGCAGCCGTAGCAGGGAATCACCCCTCCACTTT	CASSRSRESPLHF
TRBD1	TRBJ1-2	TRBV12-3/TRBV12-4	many	TGTGCCAGCAGTCGGCCGGGACAGGGTCATGGCTACACCTTC	CASSRPGQGHGYTF
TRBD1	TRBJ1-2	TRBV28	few	TGTGCCACCACTCCCACCTGGACAGGGGATGGCTACACCTTC	CATTPTWTGDGYTF
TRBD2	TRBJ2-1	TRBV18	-	TGTGCCAGCTCACCACTAGCGGGGGGGTCCTATAGCCACAATGAGCAGTTCTTC	CASSPLAGGSYSHNEQFF
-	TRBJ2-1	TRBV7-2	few	TGTGCCAGCAGCCGACCGCTGGGAGGAGACAATGAGCAGTTCTTC	CASSRPLGGDNEQFF
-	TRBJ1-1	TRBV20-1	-	TGCAGTGCTAGAGATATGTTAAAGGGGCGCACTGAAGCTTTCTTT	CSARDMLKGRTEAFF
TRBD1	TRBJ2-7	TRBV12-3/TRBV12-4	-	TGTGCCAGCAGTCGACAGGGGGCATTCAACGAGCAGTACTTC	CASSRQGAFNEQYF
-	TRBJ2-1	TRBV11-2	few	TGTGCCAGCGGGAGGACCGGTTTCACCGGGGATGAGCAGTTCTTC	CASGRTGFTGDEQFF
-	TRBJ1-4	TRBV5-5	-	TGTGCCAGCAGCTCGTTAGTATATGGGGAGACTAATGAAAAACTGTTTTTT	CASSSLVYGETNEKLFF
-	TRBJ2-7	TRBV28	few	TGTGCCAGCAGTTCTATAGGGGGGGGGAACTCCTACGAGCAGTACTTC	CASSSIGGGNSYEQYF
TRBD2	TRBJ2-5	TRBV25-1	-	TGTGCCAGCAGTGAAGCGGGAGACTATCAAGAGACCCAGTACTTC	CASSEAGDYQETQYF
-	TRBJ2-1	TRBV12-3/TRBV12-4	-	TGTGCCAGCAGCAACAGCCGCTCCTACAATGAGCAGTTCTTC	CASSNSRSYNEQFF
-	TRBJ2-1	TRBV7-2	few	TGTGCCAGCAGCAGCTACCTAGAAGGGGCTGAGGGCAATGAGCAGTTCTTC	CASSSYLEGAEGNEQFF
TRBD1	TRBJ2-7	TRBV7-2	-	TGTGCCAGCAGCTCCCTAGGACAGGGAGCTTGGTACGAGCAGTACTTC	CASSSLGQGAWYEQYF
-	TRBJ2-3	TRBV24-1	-	TGTGCCACCAGTGACCCCAGCACAGATGCGCAGTATTTT	CATSDPSTDAQYF
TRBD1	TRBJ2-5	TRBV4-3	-	TGCGCCAGCAGCCAAGGGACAGGGGGCCTGATGCAAGAGACCCAGTACTTC	CASSQGTGGLMQETQYF
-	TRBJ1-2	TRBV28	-	TGTGCCAGCAGTTCGTGCTCAGGGTGGTATGGCTACACCTTC	CASSSCSGWYGYTF
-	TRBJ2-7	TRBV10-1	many	TGCGCCAGCAGTGAGCCGCCCCAGGGATCTCACTACGAGCAGTACTTC	CASSEPPQGSHYEQYF
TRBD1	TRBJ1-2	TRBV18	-	TGTGCCAGCTCTTTCCAGGACAGGGGGATCTATGGCTACACCTTC	CASSFQDRGIYGYTF
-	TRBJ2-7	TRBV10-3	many	TGTGCCATCAGTGGCGGAGTGAGGGACGAGCAGTACTTC	CAISGGVRDEQYF
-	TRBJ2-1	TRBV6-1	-	TGTGCCAGCAGTTCAGGGGCCTACTACAATGAGCAGTTCTTC	CASSSGAYYNEQFF
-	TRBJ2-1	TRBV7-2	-	TGTGCCAGCAGCTTAGGCGCTAGCCGCAATGAGCAGTTCTTC	CASSLGASRNEQFF
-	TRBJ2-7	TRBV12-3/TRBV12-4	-	TGTGCCAGCAGTTTCGCGGAGGACTCCTACAATGAGCAGTACTTC	CASSFAEDSYNEQYF
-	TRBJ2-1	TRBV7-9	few	TGTGCCAGCAGCGCCCGGGGACGAAGCAATGAGCAGTTCTTC	CASSARGRSNEQFF
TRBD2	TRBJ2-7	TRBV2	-	TGTGCCGGCAGCCCCAGGACTAGCGGGGCCTACGAGCAGTACTTC	CAGSPRTSGAYEQYF
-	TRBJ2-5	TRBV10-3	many	TGTGCCATCAGTGAGTCGCTACGGACTGCGAAAGAGACCCAGTACTTC	CAISESLRTAKETQYF
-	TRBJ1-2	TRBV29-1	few	TGCAGCGTTGTTAAGGCCGACTATGGCTACACCTTC	CSVVKADYGYTF
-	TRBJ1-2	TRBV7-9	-	TGTGCCAGCAGCTTGACAGGTCTAAACTATAGCTACACCTTC	CASSLTGLNYSYTF
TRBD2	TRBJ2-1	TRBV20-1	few	TGCAGTGCTAGAGTAAGGCTAGCGGGGCGCAATGAGCAGTTCTTC	CSARVRLAGRNEQFF
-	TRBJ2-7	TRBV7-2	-	TGTGCCAGCAGCGCGGACTTTCCCCGGCCCTACGAGCAGTACTTC	CASSADFPRPYEQYF
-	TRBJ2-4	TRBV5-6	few	TGTGCCAGCAGTTCCGGGGGATTTTCCGGGGGGCGATTAGCCAAAAACATTCAGTACTTC	CASSSGGFSGGRLAKNIQYF